A selection of T cell receptor beta chains follows, all from one sample in a study of cytomegalovirus exposure and HLA in healthy donors. The method was immunoSEQ multiplex PCR; TCRdb's version includes in-frame clones alone and lacks a portion of them. The sample has over 100,000 clones, roughly a tenth seen once; the top ten hold 5.5% to 7.5%. Specimen: PBMCs. The receptors here all came from a man aged 35 to 55 in good health and CMV-seropositive. The CDR3 runs from the conserved cysteine through the conserved F or W. D genes are given only for firm matches. The size field is filled for only some rows; it gives once, few, many or a size class.

v_call: TRBV30
d_call: TRBD1
clone_size: few
j_call: TRBJ1-4
cdr3_aa: CAWKRGGINEKLFF
cdr3_nt: TGTGCCTGGAAGAGAGGGGGCATTAATGAAAAACTGTTTTTT

v_call: TRBV11-2
d_call: TRBD2
clone_size: few
j_call: TRBJ2-7
cdr3_aa: CASSLDLLAVTTYEQYF
cdr3_nt: TGTGCCAGCAGCTTAGATCTTCTAGCGGTTACTACCTACGAGCAGTACTTC

v_call: TRBV25-1
d_call: -
clone_size: few
j_call: TRBJ1-1
cdr3_aa: CASSAQGFMNTEAFF
cdr3_nt: TGTGCCAGCAGTGCACAGGGTTTCATGAACACTGAAGCTTTCTTT

v_call: TRBV19
d_call: -
clone_size: -
j_call: TRBJ1-1
cdr3_aa: CASSPRTDTEAFF
cdr3_nt: TGTGCCAGTAGTCCAAGGACAGACACTGAAGCTTTCTTT

v_call: TRBV15
d_call: -
clone_size: few
j_call: TRBJ1-2
cdr3_aa: CATSRDKTVYTF
cdr3_nt: TGTGCCACCAGCCGCGATAAGACAGTTTACACCTTC

v_call: TRBV29-1
d_call: TRBD2
clone_size: few
j_call: TRBJ2-7
cdr3_aa: CSVDTGTSGEEQYF
cdr3_nt: TGCAGCGTGGATACCGGGACTAGCGGCGAGGAGCAGTACTTC

v_call: TRBV27
d_call: -
clone_size: -
j_call: TRBJ1-5
cdr3_aa: CASSLHRNQPQHF
cdr3_nt: TGTGCCAGCAGTTTACATCGCAATCAGCCCCAGCATTTT

v_call: TRBV7-9
d_call: -
clone_size: -
j_call: TRBJ2-1
cdr3_aa: CASSARDFLDEQFF
cdr3_nt: TGTGCCAGCAGCGCCAGGGATTTTCTCGATGAGCAGTTCTTC

v_call: TRBV7-9
d_call: -
clone_size: many
j_call: TRBJ1-2
cdr3_aa: CASSSGHQRYTF
cdr3_nt: TGTGCCAGCAGCTCTGGGCACCAACGCTACACCTTC

v_call: TRBV6-1
d_call: -
clone_size: -
j_call: TRBJ1-2
cdr3_aa: CASSPIPEDGYTF
cdr3_nt: TGTGCCAGCAGTCCGATACCCGAGGATGGCTACACCTTC

v_call: TRBV29-1
d_call: TRBD1
clone_size: -
j_call: TRBJ1-2
cdr3_aa: CSADRGDGYTF
cdr3_nt: TGCAGCGCGGACAGGGGAGATGGCTACACCTTC

v_call: TRBV6-1
d_call: TRBD1
clone_size: few
j_call: TRBJ1-4
cdr3_aa: CATKGQGDEKLFF
cdr3_nt: TGTGCCACCAAGGGTCAGGGGGATGAAAAACTGTTTTTT

v_call: TRBV18
d_call: -
clone_size: few
j_call: TRBJ2-7
cdr3_aa: CASSEGAGGEQYF
cdr3_nt: TGTGCCAGCTCGGAGGGGGCAGGCGGCGAGCAGTACTTC

v_call: TRBV5-1
d_call: -
clone_size: many
j_call: TRBJ2-1
cdr3_aa: CASSIVPGSSYNEQFF
cdr3_nt: TGCGCCAGCAGCATCGTTCCCGGGAGCTCCTACAATGAGCAGTTCTTC

v_call: TRBV7-2
d_call: -
clone_size: few
j_call: TRBJ2-2
cdr3_aa: CASSLKTVPGELFF
cdr3_nt: TGTGCCAGCAGCCTAAAGACAGTCCCCGGGGAGCTGTTTTTT

v_call: TRBV11-1
d_call: -
clone_size: few
j_call: TRBJ2-7
cdr3_aa: CASSSTYEQYF
cdr3_nt: TGTGCCAGCAGCTCAACCTACGAGCAGTACTTC

v_call: TRBV4-2
d_call: TRBD2
clone_size: -
j_call: TRBJ2-3
cdr3_aa: CASSRILAGGPLDTQYF
cdr3_nt: TGTGCCAGCAGCCGGATTCTAGCGGGAGGGCCTCTCGATACGCAGTATTTT

v_call: TRBV25-1
d_call: -
clone_size: -
j_call: TRBJ2-5
cdr3_aa: CASSEYGKRQETQYF
cdr3_nt: TGTGCCAGCAGTGAATACGGGAAGAGACAAGAGACCCAGTACTTC

v_call: TRBV5-4
d_call: TRBD2
clone_size: few
j_call: TRBJ2-7
cdr3_aa: CASSGGGRVVEQYF
cdr3_nt: TGTGCCAGCAGCGGTGGCGGGAGAGTGGTCGAGCAGTACTTC

v_call: TRBV4-3
d_call: -
clone_size: -
j_call: TRBJ2-3
cdr3_aa: CASSRGHTDTQYF
cdr3_nt: TGCGCCAGCAGCCGGGGGCACACAGATACGCAGTATTTT

v_call: TRBV9
d_call: -
clone_size: few
j_call: TRBJ1-2
cdr3_aa: CASRGTDYGYTF
cdr3_nt: TGTGCCAGCAGGGGGACTGATTATGGCTACACCTTC

v_call: TRBV28
d_call: -
clone_size: -
j_call: TRBJ1-5
cdr3_aa: CASSFGGYYQLQHF
cdr3_nt: TGTGCCAGCAGTTTTGGGGGGTACTATCAGCTCCAGCATTTT

v_call: TRBV29-1
d_call: TRBD1
clone_size: few
j_call: TRBJ2-2
cdr3_aa: CSVTGQGVIGELFF
cdr3_nt: TGCAGCGTTACAGGACAGGGGGTCATCGGGGAGCTGTTTTTT

v_call: TRBV19
d_call: TRBD1
clone_size: -
j_call: TRBJ1-1
cdr3_aa: CASIETGIRTEAFF
cdr3_nt: TGTGCCAGTATTGAGACAGGGATACGCACTGAAGCTTTCTTT